This T cell receptor (beta chain) originates from a study of regulatory T cells in long-lasting Graves disease. Study outcomes and limitations: Patients with persistent disease showed a bias toward TRBV28, TRBJ1-2 and TRBJ2-5.

Time point noted: persistent/refractory GD, antithyroid drugs over 5 years with positive TRAb. The TCR library used RNA extracted from PBMCs. American Thyroid Association guidelines defined Graves' disease diagnosis. An endocrinology department in Xi'an, China, recruited the patients. Building the TCR beta libraries relied on iRepertoire HTBI primers, and CDR3 regions underwent Arm-PCR. One entry per CDR3 protein, called by TCRdb with MiXCR from the multiplex PCR reads. Among over 250,000 distinct CDR3 sequences, 22% were seen once, and the ten largest hold approximately 53%. About this clonotype itself: Its specificity is unknown.

V gave up 4 bases and J gave up 3 bases, with 9 bases separating them. CDR1 KGHDR and CDR2 SFDVKD come from the germline V gene. The CDR3 contains 14 residues. The gene calls are TRBV24-1 and TRBJ1-5; D uncertain. The origin of this receptor is a female donor with Graves disease. The sample was peripheral blood mononuclear cells (PBMCs), taken when the disease was refractory, from a patient treated with antithyroid drugs. CDR3 in DNA: TGTGCCACCAGTGACGCCGGACCCAATCAGCCCCAGCATTTT. This codes for CATSDAGPNQPQHF.